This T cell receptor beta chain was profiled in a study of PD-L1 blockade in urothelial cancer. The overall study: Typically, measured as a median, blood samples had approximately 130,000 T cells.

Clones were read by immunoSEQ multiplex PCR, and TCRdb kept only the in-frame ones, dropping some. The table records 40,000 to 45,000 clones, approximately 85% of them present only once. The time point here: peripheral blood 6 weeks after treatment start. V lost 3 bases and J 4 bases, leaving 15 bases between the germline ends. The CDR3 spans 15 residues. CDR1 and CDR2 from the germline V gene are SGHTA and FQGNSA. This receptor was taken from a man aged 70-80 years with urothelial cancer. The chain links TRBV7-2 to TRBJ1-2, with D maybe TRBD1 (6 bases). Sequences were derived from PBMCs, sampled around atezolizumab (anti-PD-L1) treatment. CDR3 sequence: CASSLSQGQVYGYTF. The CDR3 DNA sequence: TGTGCCAGCAGCTTGAGCCAGGGGCAGGTCTATGGCTACACCTTC. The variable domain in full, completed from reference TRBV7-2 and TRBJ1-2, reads GAGVSQSPSNKVTEKGKDVELRCDPISGHTALYWYRQSLGQGLEFLIYFQGNSAPDKSGLPSDRFSAERTGGSVSTLTIQRTQQEDSAVYLCASSLSQGQVYGYTFGSGTRLTVV.